The 9 T cell receptor beta chains below all came from one sample that was sequenced in a study of T cells in Graves' hyperthyroidism and ophthalmopathy (dated by TCRdb to between 2018 and 2021). The library was obtained by multiplex PCR. Sequencing was performed on an Illumina HiSeq 2000. Amplification of TCR beta CDR3 regions was carried out from RNA transcripts. The TCR CDR3 was subjected to a first round of RT-PCR using the HTBI primer set and the Qiagen OneStep RT-PCR kit. The raw public data were reprocessed by TCRdb itself: fastp quality trimming at Q25, MiXCR clonotype calling, in-frame beta chains only. Rows are combined by CDR3 protein, so each entry shows the most common genes and DNA. The sample table records roughly 300,000 distinct CDR3 sequences; approximately 22% of these occur just once. The top ten clonotypes cover around half of the sample. Material for sequencing was blood. These receptors originate from a woman in her fifties or sixties with Graves' hyperthyroidism.

The chain carries TRBV3-1 and TRBJ1-3; tentative D call: TRBD1 (6 bases). Trimming removed 1 base from V and 4 bases from J, with 8 bases in between. This CDR3 spans 14 amino acids. In germline, CDR1 is LGHDT, CDR2 YNNKEL (reference sequence). As DNA, the CDR3 is TGTGCCAGCAGCCAAGCAGGGGCCGGAAACACCATATATTTT. Its protein product is CASSQAGAGNTIYF.

J is TRBJ2-7 and V is TRBV14; the match to TRBD2 covers 9 bases. V was clipped by 0 bases and J by 3 bases; unmatched bases: 9. Germline V lookup: CDR1 SGHDN, CDR2 FVKESK. CDR3 size: 17 residues. CDR3 sequence reads: CASSQDAGGKRLYEQYF. In nucleotides, the CDR3 is TGTGCCAGCAGCCAAGATGCGGGGGGGAAGCGACTCTACGAGCAGTACTTC.

This clonotype was counted ten times or more. The chain has TRBV3-1 and TRBJ2-3; TRBD1 matches 10 bases. CDR1 is LGHDT and CDR2 is YNNKEL in the germline V gene (reference sequence). J lost 4 bases, V lost 6 bases, and 7 bases had no gene match. CDR3 length: 15 amino acids. The CDR3 protein is CASRGRDRGPDTQYF. CDR3 nucleotide sequence: TGTGCCAGCAGAGGCCGGGACAGGGGCCCAGATACGCAGTATTTT.

This clonotype was seen at least ten times. The chain links TRBV30 to TRBJ2-2; D is perhaps TRBD1 (5 bases). The CDR3 sequence is 13 residues long. Germline V gene sequence: CDR1 GTSNPN, CDR2 SVGIG (reference sequence). V was pared by 3 bases and J by 7 bases, with 12 bases between. As DNA, the CDR3 is TGTGCCTGGAGCCCAACCACAGGCGGGGAGCTGTTTTTT. It translates to CAWSPTTGGELFF.

This clonotype has at least ten counts. V and J are TRBV6-1 and TRBJ1-1; D is undetermined. The CDR3 has 10 amino acids. Germline values: CDR1 MNHNS, CDR2 SASEGT. V lost 3 bases to trimming and J lost 11 bases, with 7 bases between them. CDR3 nucleotides: TGTGCCAGCAGTGACCGACGGGCTTTCTTT. Its protein is CASSDRRAFF.

V usage is TRBV7-2 and J usage is TRBJ1-2; unclear D gene. CDR3 length equals 15 residues. V shed 6 bases and J shed 5 bases, with 19 bases lying between them. The germline V gene encodes CDR1 SGHTA and CDR2 FQGNSA. The DNA for the CDR3 is TGTGCCAGCAGTCCAGCTATGGGCACTGGTTATGGCTACACCTTC. It encodes CASSPAMGTGYGYTF. Full variable domain (remainder filled in from reference TRBV7-2 and TRBJ1-2): GAGVSQSPSNKVTEKGKDVELRCDPISGHTALYWYRQSLGQGLEFLIYFQGNSAPDKSGLPSDRFSAERTGGSVSTLTIQRTQQEDSAVYLCASSPAMGTGYGYTFGSGTRLTVV.

This chain uses TRBV28 with TRBJ2-1; D might be TRBD1 or TRBD2, each matching 5 bases. The CDR3 totals 16 residues. Deletions cut 6 bases from V and 4 bases from J, with 19 bases between. Germline V gives CDR1 MDHEN, CDR2 SYDVKM. In DNA form, the CDR3 reads TGTGCCAGCAGCCCGGGGCAGGGTTTGAGGTACAATGAGCAGTTCTTC. Its protein is CASSPGQGLRYNEQFF.

This clonotype has ten or more counts. One end of the junction is discordant with germline, which a read error may explain. The V and J genes are TRBV2 and TRBJ2-7; D unresolved. The CDR3 loop spans 13 amino acids. Germline V gene sequence: CDR1 SNHLY, CDR2 FYNNEI. CDR3 residues: CASRDGPNYKQYF. CDR3 bases: TGTGCCAGCAGGGACGGACCGAACTACAAGCAGTACTTC.

This clonotype was seen ten or more times. The chain links TRBV11-3 to TRBJ2-1; TRBD2 might be the D (6 bases). The CDR3 loop spans 15 amino acids. The V gene lost 5 bases and the J gene lost 6 bases, with 17 bases spanning the gap. Germline CDR1 is SGHNT and CDR2 is YENEEA. The CDR3 bases are TGTGCCAGCAGCCTTGGAGGGATAATTGGCAATGAGCAGTTCTTC. Translation gives CASSLGGIIGNEQFF. The full variable domain, in which reference TRBV11-3 and TRBJ2-1 provide the parts outside the CDR3, is EAGVVQSPRYKIIEKKQPVAFWCNPISGHNTLYWYLQNLGQGPELLIRYENEEAVDDSQLPKDRFSAERLKGVDSTLKIQPAELGDSAVYLCASSLGGIIGNEQFFGPGTRLTVL.